This T cell receptor beta chain was captured by sequencing in a study of blood T cell repertoires in COVID-19 (dated by TCRdb to the early 2020s). Regarding the complete study: The collaborator samples originated in the United States, Italy and Spain and spanned the acute and convalescent phases of COVID-19. The material from the prospective study consisted of cDNA or gDNA derived from T cells, B-cell-depleted T cells, or PBMCs. The dataset comprised deeply sampled blood TCRbeta repertoires from subjects exposed to, actively infected with, or recovered from COVID-19. A freely available public database, intended as a resource for researchers studying the immune response to SARS-CoV-2, is where the repertoires were released. The samples were drawn from two sources: the first 160 participants of the ongoing ImmuneRACE study, and 1,200 or so subjects contributed by 6 global collaborators. A de-identified subject ID, COVID-19 status, age in years and sex were almost always included in the sample metadata. HLA class I and class II types, where available, came from metadata supplied by the sample provider rather than from assay-based typing.

This clone was picked up one time. There is no known antigen for this receptor. No much larger clone is present one base from it, and per-base qualities are unavailable. The immunoSEQ Assay, a bias-controlled multiplex PCR, was used to amplify TCRbeta CDR3 regions from genomic DNA. For the original study's pipeline: The number of nucleated cells in each sample was estimated from the amplification of reference gene primers within the assay. To quantify the absolute abundance of each unique TCRbeta CDR3 rearrangement, sequence reads were collapsed and filtered. For each sample, productive Simpson clonality was calculated by taking the square root of Simpson's diversity index across productive rearrangements. What TCRdb holds here is the immuneACCESS table cut down to in-frame rearrangements. Part of the clones is not present; checked against another copy, under half of the missing clones reflect an unresolved V gene, and the others are unexplained. V and J calls and clone size are as listed in that table; D and trimming were resolved from the DNA. The sample contains about 170,000 clones, approximately 90% of them found a single time. Over 2% of the sample rests with the top ten.

A second Seattle source provided samples from volunteer blood donors who had recovered from COVID-19. Whole blood was collected in K2EDTA tubes by collaborating institutions according to the institutions' own protocols. For TCRbeta analysis, collaborators shipped samples in one of three forms: frozen whole blood, isolated PBMCs, or DNA extracted from either of those sample types. CDR3 length: 16 amino acids, cysteine to phenylalanine. CDR3 DNA is the only sequence kept; it has 48 bases, read in frame from the first base. The germline V and J ends show losses of 2 bases and 6 bases respectively, and no gene match explains 9 bases of the junction. Via the germline V gene, CDR1 is SGHTA and CDR2 FQGNSA. Results the study describes overall, beyond this receptor: The amount of clinical and demographic metadata varied by source and participant and was provided uncurated.

Sample: peripheral blood. This chain joins TRBV7-2 to TRBJ2-3; TRBD2 matches 9 bases in the middle. The source is a man in his forties or fifties who had recovered from COVID-19. The nucleotides read TGTGCCAGCAGCTTAAGCGGCGGGGGGGCCGCCGATACGCAGTATTTT. Protein translation: CASSLSGGGAADTQYF.